The 9 T cell receptor beta chains in this list originate from one sample, sequenced in a study of cytomegalovirus exposure and HLA in healthy donors. The PCR made use of 60 Vbeta and 13 Jbeta primers. Clones were read by immunoSEQ multiplex PCR, and TCRdb kept only the in-frame ones, dropping some. The sample lists fewer than 55,000 clones, about 70% occurring once. Sequenced input: PBMCs. All receptors derive from a woman aged 50 to 60 in good health and CMV-seropositive.

CDR3 DNA sequence: TGTGCCAGCAGTTTAGGGCGGAGCCGCGGGGGCGTCGATACGCAGTATTTT. Translation gives CASSLGRSRGGVDTQYF. The chain recombines TRBV27 with TRBJ2-3; possible D gene TRBD2, 7 bases. The CDR3 consists of 17 residues. Germline CDR1 is MNHEY and CDR2 is SMNVEV (reference sequence). V was trimmed by 2 bases and J by 6 bases, leaving 21 bases between them.

This clone is a singleton in its sample. This chain uses TRBV29-1 with TRBJ1-1, with unresolved D. The CDR3 is made up of 11 amino acids. Germline V CDR1 and CDR2: SQVTM, ANQGSEA. Trimming left V 3 bases short and J 1 base short, with 3 bases between. CDR3 in DNA: TGCAGCGTTGACCGGAACACTGAAGCTTTCTTT. As protein: CSVDRNTEAFF.

V gene TRBV11-2 combines with J gene TRBJ1-3, with 10 nucleotides matching TRBD1. The J segment lost 4 bases and the V segment lost 3 bases, leaving 0 bases of the junction unmatched. The CDR3 is 14 residues long. From germline, CDR1 is SGHAT and CDR2 FQNNGV. The DNA for the CDR3 is TGTGCCAGCAGCTTGGACAGGGGGGGAAACACCATATATTTT. It yields the protein CASSLDRGGNTIYF.

CDR3 coding DNA: TGTGCCAGCAGTGGACTGACGAACACCGGGGAGCTGTTTTTT. Its translation is CASSGLTNTGELFF. J is TRBJ2-2 and V is TRBV6-1; D gene unclear. Germline V gene sequence: CDR1 MNHNS, CDR2 SASEGT. The CDR3 has 14 residues. V lost 4 bases to trimming and J lost 0 bases, with 6 bases between them.

This sequence joins TRBV10-2 and TRBJ2-4, with D possibly matching TRBD2 (6 bases). Germline V gene data show CDR1 as WSHSY and CDR2 as SAAADI. The CDR3 consists of 12 residues. The CDR3 spells CAVRRGEDIQYF. In DNA, the CDR3 is TGCGCTGTACGGAGGGGAGAGGACATTCAGTACTTC.

The genes are TRBV5-6 and TRBJ2-7, with 8 nucleotides matching TRBD2. Losses at the gene ends were 3 bases for V and 8 bases for J; bases not matched to a gene: 7. Germline lookup yields CDR1 SGHDT and CDR2 YYEEEE. CDR3 size: 13 residues. CDR3: CASSSGGGYQQYF. In nucleotides, the CDR3 is TGTGCCAGCAGCTCCGGCGGGGGGTATCAGCAGTACTTC.

V usage is TRBV5-1 and J usage is TRBJ2-1; 14 bases fit TRBD2. The CDR3 has 18 amino acids. Per germline, CDR1 SGHRS and CDR2 YFSETQ. V trimming: 1 base; J trimming: 4 bases; junction bases outside the gene matches: 7. This chain's CDR3 is CASSLFPGLAGEYNEQFF. The CDR3, as DNA: TGCGCCAGCAGCTTGTTTCCGGGACTAGCGGGAGAGTACAATGAGCAGTTCTTC.

This rearrangement joins TRBV30 to TRBJ2-7; a possible D gene is TRBD2 (5 bases). The V end lost 0 bases, the J end lost 0 bases, and 12 bases lay between the germline ends. The CDR3 loop spans 15 amino acids. Germline V gene lookup returns CDR1 GTSNPN and CDR2 SVGIG (reference sequence). The DNA for the CDR3 is TGTGCCTGGAGTGTACTTTTAGGGAGCTCCTACGAGCAGTACTTC. Its translation: CAWSVLLGSSYEQYF. The whole variable domain, remainder taken from reference TRBV30 and TRBJ2-7, is SQTIHQWPATLVQPVGSPLSLECTVEGTSNPNLYWYRQAAGRGLQLLFYSVGIGQISSEVPQNLSASRPQDRQFILSSKKLLLSDSGFYLCAWSVLLGSSYEQYFGPGTRLTVT.

This chain joins TRBV19 and TRBJ1-5, with D tentatively TRBD1 (5 bases). The germline V and J ends were trimmed by 3 bases and 1 base, with 7 bases remaining between them. The germline V gene has CDR1 LNHDA and CDR2 SQIVND (reference sequence). The CDR3 is made up of 14 amino acids. DNA of the CDR3: TGTGCCAGTAGTATCAAGGGGAGCAATCAGCCCCAGCATTTT. It is translated as CASSIKGSNQPQHF. The full variable domain, its missing parts supplied by reference TRBV19 and TRBJ1-5, is DGGITQSPKYLFRKEGQNVTLSCEQNLNHDAMYWYRQDPGQGLRLIYYSQIVNDFQKGDIAEGYSVSREKKESFPLTVTSAQKNPTAFYLCASSIKGSNQPQHFGDGTRLSIL.